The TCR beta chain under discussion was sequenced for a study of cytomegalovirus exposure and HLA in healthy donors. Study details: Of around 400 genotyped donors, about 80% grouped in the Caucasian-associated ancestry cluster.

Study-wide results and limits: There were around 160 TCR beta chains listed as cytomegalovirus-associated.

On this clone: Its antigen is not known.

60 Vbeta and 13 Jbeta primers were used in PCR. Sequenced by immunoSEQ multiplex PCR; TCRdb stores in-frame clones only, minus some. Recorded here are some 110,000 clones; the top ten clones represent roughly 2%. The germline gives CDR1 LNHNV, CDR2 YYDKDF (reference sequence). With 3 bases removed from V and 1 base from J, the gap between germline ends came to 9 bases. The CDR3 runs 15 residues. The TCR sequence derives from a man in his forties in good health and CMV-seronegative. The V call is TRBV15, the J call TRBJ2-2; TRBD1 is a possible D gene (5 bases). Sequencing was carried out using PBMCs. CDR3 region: CATSSSRGNTGELFF. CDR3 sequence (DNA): TGTGCCACCAGCAGTAGTAGGGGGAACACCGGGGAGCTGTTTTTT. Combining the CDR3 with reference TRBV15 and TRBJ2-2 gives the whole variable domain DAMVIQNPRYQVTQFGKPVTLSCSQTLNHNVMYWYQQKSSQAPKLLFHYYDKDFNNEADTPDNFQSRRPNTSFCFLDIRSPGLGDTAMYLCATSSSRGNTGELFFGEGSRLTVL.